This T cell receptor beta chain was recorded in a study (dated by TCRdb to 2016 to 2018). The method was RT-PCR. The sequencing machine was an Illumina MiSeq. TCRdb reran the public reads through fastp at Q25 and MiXCR, keeping productive beta chains. Entries that share a CDR3 protein sequence are merged under the most common genes and DNA. Counted in this sample were hundreds of thousands of distinct CDR3 sequences; approximately 15% of them appeared once. 3.6% of the sample lies in the top ten. V gives up 8 bases and J gives up 5 bases, and the segment between their germline ends measures 12 bases. According to the germline V gene, CDR1 reads MGHDK and CDR2 reads SYGVNS. Measured from the cysteine to the phenylalanine, the CDR3 is 12 residues long. The DNA shown is the 36-base CDR3, in frame from base 1. This clonotype occurred a few times. Its target antigen remains unknown. No base-level quality is on record; no much larger clone is a single base apart.

The sequenced sample consisted of memory CD4+ T cells from blood. The receptor comes from a female donor in good health, serving as a healthy control. The chain is assembled from TRBV25-1 and TRBJ1-1; the D gene assignment is ambiguous. The CDR3 region: CASGFAGTEAFF. The DNA sequence is TGTGCCAGCGGCTTTGCGGGGACTGAAGCTTTCTTT.